Detailed here is one T cell receptor beta chain. This clonotype was recorded a few times. The antigen it binds to is not known. Per-base qualities were not stored, and no clone one base away is much larger. Library preparation used RT-PCR. These reads were obtained on a NextSeq 550. TCRdb handled the public reads itself, with Q25 trimming in fastp and clone calling in MiXCR, and kept productive beta chains. Every distinct CDR3 protein forms one entry, paired with its most common genes and DNA. This sample comprises roughly 190,000 distinct CDR3 sequences, about 40% of them detected only once. The ten largest account for about 35% of the sample. This record belongs to a study of patients and donors after allogeneic stem cell transplantation (dated by TCRdb to the early 2020s). V was cut back by 5 bases and J by 5 bases, leaving a gap of 14 bases between them. Based on the germline V gene (reference sequence), the CDR1 and CDR2 sequences are DFQATT and SNEGSKA. The CDR3 numbers 13 residues from cysteine through phenylalanine. Only CDR3 DNA remains: 39 bases, in frame from the first base.

The rearrangement combines TRBV20-1 with TRBJ2-3; the D gene cannot be named for sure. The TCR originated in a human donor who was either an allogeneic HSCT recipient or a stem cell or donor lymphocyte infusion donor (not recorded which). It is not recorded whose cells these are; they may come from a transplant donor. Sequencing was performed on blood, either unsorted or a sorted T cell fraction (not recorded which). CDR3 protein: CSASQQVGDTQYF. Here is the DNA: TGCAGTGCTTCTCAGCAAGTGGGAGATACGCAGTATTTT.